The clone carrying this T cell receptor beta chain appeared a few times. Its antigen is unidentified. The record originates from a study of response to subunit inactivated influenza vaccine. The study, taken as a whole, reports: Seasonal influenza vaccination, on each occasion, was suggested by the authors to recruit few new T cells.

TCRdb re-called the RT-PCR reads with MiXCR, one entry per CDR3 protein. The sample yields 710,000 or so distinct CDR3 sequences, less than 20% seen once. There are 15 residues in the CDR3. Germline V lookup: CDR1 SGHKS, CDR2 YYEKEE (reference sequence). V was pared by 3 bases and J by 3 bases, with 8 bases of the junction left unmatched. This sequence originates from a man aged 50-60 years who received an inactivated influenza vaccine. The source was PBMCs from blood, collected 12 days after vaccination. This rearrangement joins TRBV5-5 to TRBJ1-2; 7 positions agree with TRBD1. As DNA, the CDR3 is TGTGCCAGCAGCTCAGACCCGGGACAGTACTATGGCTACACCTTC. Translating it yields CASSSDPGQYYGYTF.